Below are 30 T cell receptor beta chains sequenced from a single sample in a study of shared clonotypes between healthy human individuals. Sequencing was performed with immunoSEQ multiplex PCR; in TCRdb, only in-frame clones are kept and a portion is missing. The sample includes about 980,000 clones, 70% to 85% of them seen just once. Material: memory CD4+ T cells sorted from blood. Specified subset: CD45RA-negative fraction. The source of these receptors is a man younger than 35 in good health.

V gene TRBV6-1 combines with J gene TRBJ1-2, with TRBD1 matching over 8 bases. This CDR3 has 14 residues. J was trimmed by 7 bases and V by 6 bases; bases with no gene match: 10. Germline V gives CDR1 MNHNS, CDR2 SASEGT. The CDR3 nucleotides read TGTGCCAGCAGGGGAACCAGGGGGCGGTTTGGCTACACCTTC. Translating it yields CASRGTRGRFGYTF.

The chain links TRBV29-1 to TRBJ2-7, with TRBD1 matching 8 bases. Looked up from germline, CDR1 is SQVTM and CDR2 is ANQGSEA. V shed 6 bases and J 4 bases; nucleotides not matched to a gene: 8. The CDR3 spans 13 residues. CDR3 loop: CSVSGQGMYEQYF. The CDR3 DNA reads as TGCAGCGTCTCCGGACAGGGTATGTACGAGCAGTACTTC.

This clone was recorded a few times. The V and J genes are TRBV9 and TRBJ2-3; no clear D. The CDR3 sequence is 13 residues long. V was pared by 1 base and J by 4 bases, with 7 bases between. Germline-derived CDR1 and CDR2 are SGDLS and YYNGEE. The CDR3 region is CASSVQVADTQYF. CDR3 in DNA: TGTGCCAGCAGCGTACAGGTCGCAGATACGCAGTATTTT.

V usage is TRBV10-2 and J usage is TRBJ2-7, with D possibly matching TRBD1 (6 bases). V shed 1 base and J shed 6 bases, with 16 bases lying between them. Germline CDR1 WSHSY, CDR2 SAAADI. The CDR3 sequence is 15 residues long. The CDR3: CASSEWQDRGGEQYF. DNA for the CDR3: TGCGCCAGCAGTGAGTGGCAGGACAGAGGAGGCGAGCAGTACTTC.

This sequence joins TRBV5-1 and TRBJ2-5, with a tentative D call TRBD2 (6 bases). Deletions cut 4 bases from V and 5 bases from J, with 15 bases between. Germline V gene sequence: CDR1 SGHRS, CDR2 YFSETQ. The CDR3 contains 14 residues. In DNA, the CDR3 is TGCGCCAGCAGCCGAGGAGGGCCCAACGAGACCCAGTACTTC. Translation: CASSRGGPNETQYF.

The chain combines TRBV6-1 with TRBJ2-3, with 12 bases matching TRBD2. This CDR3 region has 17 residues. Per the germline V gene, CDR1 is MNHNS and CDR2 is SASEGT. The V gene end was trimmed by 4 bases and the J gene end by 1 base; junction bases not matched to a gene: 6. CDR3 nucleotide sequence: TGTGCCAGCAGTGTTGGACTAGCGGGGACCCGCACAGATACGCAGTATTTT. This encodes CASSVGLAGTRTDTQYF.

V usage is TRBV7-2 and J usage is TRBJ1-2, with TRBD1 matching 8 bases. This CDR3 comprises 14 residues. J was trimmed by 4 bases and V by 5 bases; bases with no gene match: 6. The germline gives CDR1 SGHTA, CDR2 FQGNSA. In DNA, the CDR3 is TGTGCCAGCAGCACTAGGGACAGGCTCTATGGCTACACCTTC. It specifies CASSTRDRLYGYTF.

The genes are TRBV11-1 and TRBJ1-1, with TRBD1 as a possible D gene (6 bases). CDR3 length: 13 amino acids. Trimming removed 1 base at V and 5 bases at J, with 8 bases between. Germline CDR1 reads SGHAT; CDR2 reads FQDESV (reference sequence). CDR3: CASSLVGGTEAFF. The CDR3 region has the DNA TGTGCCAGCAGCTTAGTAGGGGGGACTGAAGCTTTCTTT.

The chain combines TRBV5-1 with TRBJ1-1, with TRBD1 as a possible D gene (6 bases). Germline-derived CDR1 and CDR2 are SGHRS and YFSETQ. Trimming shortened V by 4 bases and J by 2 bases, and 12 bases separated the two germline ends. The CDR3 sequence is 14 residues long. The CDR3 DNA is TGCGCCAGCAGCCATACAGGGCTCAACACTGAAGCTTTCTTT. Translating it yields CASSHTGLNTEAFF.

The rearrangement links TRBV5-1 to TRBJ2-1; 10 bases agree with TRBD2. Trimming cost V 1 base and J 6 bases; bases outside gene matches: 4. This CDR3 has 15 residues. Germline V gene sequence: CDR1 SGHRS, CDR2 YFSETQ. CDR3 nucleotides: TGCGCCAGCAGCTTGACACTAGCGGGATTCAATGAGCAGTTCTTC. The encoded protein is CASSLTLAGFNEQFF. The full variable domain, its missing parts supplied by reference TRBV5-1 and TRBJ2-1, is KAGVTQTPRYLIKTRGQQVTLSCSPISGHRSVSWYQQTPGQGLQFLFEYFSETQRNKGNFPGRFSGRQFSNSRSEMNVSTLELGDSALYLCASSLTLAGFNEQFFGPGTRLTVL.

J is TRBJ2-5 and V is TRBV4-2; 12 nucleotides align to TRBD2. Losses at the gene ends were 0 bases for V and 5 bases for J; bases not matched to a gene: 16. The CDR3 is 20 residues long. CDR1 is LGHNA and CDR2 is YNFKEQ in the germline V gene. This CDR3 is CASSQEPSGGAILDRETQYF. CDR3 coding DNA: TGTGCCAGCAGCCAAGAGCCTAGCGGGGGGGCCATTTTAGATAGGGAGACCCAGTACTTC.

The chain combines TRBV19 with TRBJ2-2; a weak D match, TRBD1 (5 bases). V shed 6 bases and J shed 0 bases, with 11 bases lying between them. The CDR3 loop spans 15 amino acids. The germline V gene encodes CDR1 LNHDA and CDR2 SQIVND (reference sequence). CDR3 sequence (DNA): TGTGCCAGTAGAACCGGACAAACGAACACCGGGGAGCTGTTTTTT. Translated: CASRTGQTNTGELFF. Filled out from reference TRBV19 and TRBJ2-2, the complete variable domain reads DGGITQSPKYLFRKEGQNVTLSCEQNLNHDAMYWYRQDPGQGLRLIYYSQIVNDFQKGDIAEGYSVSREKKESFPLTVTSAQKNPTAFYLCASRTGQTNTGELFFGEGSRLTVL.

This rearrangement joins TRBV27 to TRBJ2-7; the match to TRBD1 covers 9 bases. From germline, CDR1 is MNHEY and CDR2 SMNVEV (reference sequence). The CDR3 is made up of 15 amino acids. The ends lost 7 bases at V and 2 bases at J; junction bases unmatched: 9. The CDR3 here is CASNPPGQGTYEQYF. CDR3 nucleotide sequence: TGTGCCAGCAACCCGCCGGGACAGGGTACCTACGAGCAGTACTTC.

This rearrangement joins TRBV30 to TRBJ1-6; D ambiguous. The CDR3 has 18 residues. Germline assignment: CDR1 GTSNPN and CDR2 SVGIG (reference sequence). The V end lost 0 bases, the J end lost 0 bases, and 15 bases lay between the germline ends. The CDR3 nucleotides are TGTGCCTGGAGTGTATATCGAATGGTTGGCTCCTATAATTCACCCCTCCACTTT. Residues: CAWSVYRMVGSYNSPLHF.

CDR3 residues: CASSFQGQSSGNTIYF. CDR3 coding DNA: TGTGCCAGCAGCTTCCAAGGACAGTCCTCTGGAAACACCATATATTTT. J is TRBJ1-3 and V is TRBV7-2; D may be TRBD1 (6 bases). Per germline, CDR1 SGHTA and CDR2 FQGNSA. V dropped 3 bases and J dropped 0 bases, with 12 bases sitting between them. This CDR3 spans 16 amino acids. Using reference TRBV7-2 and TRBJ1-3 for the parts outside the CDR3, the full variable domain is GAGVSQSPSNKVTEKGKDVELRCDPISGHTALYWYRQSLGQGLEFLIYFQGNSAPDKSGLPSDRFSAERTGGSVSTLTIQRTQQEDSAVYLCASSFQGQSSGNTIYFGEGSWLTVV.

V is TRBV30 and J is TRBJ1-2; 10 nucleotides align to TRBD1. The V gene's germline CDR1 is GTSNPN and CDR2 SVGIG (reference sequence). This CDR3 has 16 amino acids. Unmatched junction bases numbered 7, after V lost 0 bases and J lost 3 bases. For the CDR3, the DNA is TGTGCCTGGAGTGTACTGTGGGACAGGGGTGACTATGGCTACACCTTC. Protein product: CAWSVLWDRGDYGYTF.

The rearrangement uses TRBV2 and TRBJ2-3, with unresolved D. CDR3 size: 14 residues. Germline CDR1 is SNHLY and CDR2 is FYNNEI. V was shortened by 4 bases and J by 4 bases, with 12 bases between the two germline ends. CDR3: CASSGLVGSDTQYF. The CDR3 DNA is TGTGCCAGCAGTGGTCTAGTAGGATCAGATACGCAGTATTTT.

The chain recombines TRBV7-2 with TRBJ2-5; unclear D gene. The germline gives CDR1 SGHTA, CDR2 FQGNSA. The CDR3 consists of 13 residues. Trimming shortened V by 5 bases and J by 6 bases, and 13 bases separated the two germline ends. CDR3: CASSIGVVKTQYF. The CDR3 bases are TGTGCCAGCAGCATCGGAGTTGTCAAGACCCAGTACTTC.

V is TRBV5-5 and J is TRBJ1-2, with D uncertain. Germline V gene lookup returns CDR1 SGHKS and CDR2 YYEKEE (reference sequence). V was shortened by 0 bases and J by 8 bases, with 8 bases between the two germline ends. The CDR3 is 12 residues long. The CDR3 spells CASSLDLEGYTF. CDR3 DNA: TGTGCCAGCAGCTTGGATTTAGAAGGCTACACCTTC.

This clone has only one observation. CDR3 in amino acids: CASSLVDGSDTQYF. The CDR3 nucleotides read TGTGCCAGCAGCTTAGTAGACGGGTCAGATACGCAGTATTTT. This chain links TRBV5-6 with TRBJ2-3; D is unclear. CDR3 length: 14 amino acids. Germline lookup yields CDR1 SGHDT and CDR2 YYEEEE. Trimming stripped 2 bases from V and 4 bases from J, with 11 bases between.

The chain is built from TRBV28 and TRBJ1-1; the D is unclear. The CDR3 covers 14 residues. Germline V gives CDR1 MDHEN, CDR2 SYDVKM. V was shortened by 1 base and J by 1 base, with 7 bases between the two germline ends. DNA for the CDR3: TGTGCCAGCAGTTTATCTGGCCGGAACACTGAAGCTTTCTTT. It specifies CASSLSGRNTEAFF.

This clone was seen only a few times. The chain couples TRBV28 to TRBJ1-2; 8 bases align to TRBD1. The junction had 9 bases not matched to a gene; V was cut back by 5 bases and J by 7 bases. The CDR3 length is 14 residues. Looked up from germline, CDR1 is MDHEN and CDR2 is SYDVKM. CDR3 nucleotides: TGTGCCAGCAGTCCGCCCGACAGGGGCGGTGGCTACACCTTC. It yields the protein CASSPPDRGGGYTF.

The chain recombines TRBV5-4 with TRBJ1-2; D call uncertain. This CDR3 has 13 amino acids. The V end lost 7 bases, the J end lost 3 bases, and 13 bases lay between the germline ends. From germline, CDR1 is SGHNT and CDR2 YYREEE (reference sequence). CDR3 nucleotides: TGTGCCAGCGCCGACCGGGCGGACTATGGCTACACCTTC. Translated, it gives CASADRADYGYTF.

V and J are TRBV10-3 and TRBJ2-1, with 7 bases fitting TRBD2. CDR1 is ENHRY and CDR2 is SYGVKD in the germline V gene. The CDR3 runs 13 residues. Germline trimming cut 6 bases from V and 5 bases from J; bases unmatched to any gene: 4. This CDR3 is CAIRSGVDNEQFF. CDR3 bases: TGTGCCATCAGGAGCGGGGTGGACAATGAGCAGTTCTTC.

V usage is TRBV19 and J usage is TRBJ2-1, with TRBD1 matching 8 bases. V was clipped by 7 bases and J by 3 bases; unmatched bases: 8. CDR3 size: 15 residues. Germline values: CDR1 LNHDA, CDR2 SQIVND (reference sequence). For the CDR3, the DNA is TGTGCCAGTAAGGGGGCCGGACAGGGCTACAATGAGCAGTTCTTC. As protein: CASKGAGQGYNEQFF.

With regard to this clone: The junction does not match germline at one end; this may be a read error. The chain is built from TRBV11-1 and TRBJ2-7, with a tentative D call TRBD1 (7 bases). The germline CDR1 and CDR2 sequences are SGHAT and FQDESV (reference sequence). There are 14 residues in the CDR3. Written as DNA, the CDR3 is TGTGCCAGCGGCTTTAGGCGGGACAGCTACGAGCAGTACTTC. Amino acids: CASGFRRDSYEQYF.

The chain has TRBV7-2 and TRBJ1-1; possibly TRBD1 for D (6 bases). V was shortened by 3 bases and J by 4 bases, with 12 bases between the two germline ends. CDR1 is SGHTA, CDR2 FQGNSA, per germline. The CDR3 runs 14 residues. The DNA of the CDR3 is TGTGCCAGCAGCTTGCGTAGGACAGCCACTGAAGCTTTCTTT. Encoded protein: CASSLRRTATEAFF.

CDR3 sequence reads: CASSYERDTQYF. The CDR3 region has the DNA TGTGCCAGCAGTTACGAGCGAGATACGCAGTATTTT. The chain joins TRBV6-6 to TRBJ2-3; D is unclear. Germline V gene data show CDR1 as MNHNY and CDR2 as SVGAGI (reference sequence). The CDR3 covers 12 residues. The V gene lost 2 bases and the J gene lost 5 bases, with 5 bases spanning the gap.

The chain employs TRBV5-6 and TRBJ2-7, with a tentative D call TRBD2 (7 bases). Germline V CDR1 and CDR2: SGHDT, YYEEEE. V lost 2 bases and J lost 6, with 12 bases in between. CDR3 length equals 13 residues. CDR3 sequence: CASSLTGRVEQYF. The CDR3 DNA reads as TGTGCCAGCAGCTTAACAGGGAGGGTCGAGCAGTACTTC. The full variable domain, rest sourced from reference TRBV5-6 and TRBJ2-7, is DAGVTQSPTHLIKTRGQQVTLRCSPKSGHDTVSWYQQALGQGPQFIFQYYEEEERQRGNFPDRFSGHQFPNYSSELNVNALLLGDSALYLCASSLTGRVEQYFGPGTRLTVT.

This rearrangement joins TRBV28 to TRBJ1-1; D unclear. From germline, CDR1 is MDHEN and CDR2 SYDVKM. The CDR3 consists of 12 residues. The ends were cut back, 5 bases at V and 7 bases at J, with 11 bases in the middle. The CDR3 loop is CASSRAVGEAFF. CDR3 DNA sequence: TGTGCCAGCAGTAGAGCCGTGGGTGAAGCTTTCTTT.